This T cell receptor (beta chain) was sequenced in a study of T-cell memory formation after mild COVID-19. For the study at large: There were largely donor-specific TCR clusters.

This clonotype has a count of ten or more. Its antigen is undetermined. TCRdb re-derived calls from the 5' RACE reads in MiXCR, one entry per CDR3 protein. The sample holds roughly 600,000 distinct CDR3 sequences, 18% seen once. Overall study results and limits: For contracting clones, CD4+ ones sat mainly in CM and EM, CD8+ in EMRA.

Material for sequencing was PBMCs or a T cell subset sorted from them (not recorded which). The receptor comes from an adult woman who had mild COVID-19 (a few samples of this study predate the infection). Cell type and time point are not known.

The CDR3 region has the DNA TGTGCCAGCAGTTCCCAGGAGGGGGGCGTGAGGGAGCAGTACTTC. Translated, it gives CASSSQEGGVREQYF. The chain combines TRBV12-3 or TRBV12-4 with TRBJ2-7; D may be TRBD1 or TRBD2 (6 bases each). V lost 4 bases and J 7 bases, leaving 20 bases between the germline ends. This CDR3 contains 15 residues.